This T cell receptor (beta chain) was sequenced during a study of cytomegalovirus exposure and HLA in healthy donors. At the level of the study: Genetic ancestry analysis placed about 76% of the 398 donors that were genotyped in the Caucasian-associated cluster.

PCR employed 60 Vbeta and 13 Jbeta primers. Only in-frame clones appear in the TCRdb table, and some are missing; sequencing was by immunoSEQ multiplex PCR. This table has over 70,000 clones, approximately 80% appearing once. This clonotype was obtained from a man aged 50-59 years in good health and CMV-seropositive. Material for sequencing was PBMCs.

CDR3 sequence reads: CASSYVGGRTDTQYF. CDR3 DNA sequence: TGTGCCAGCAGTTACGTGGGGGGTCGCACAGATACGCAGTATTTT. This sequence joins TRBV6-6 and TRBJ2-3; tentatively, D is TRBD2 (6 bases). This CDR3 region has 15 residues. V was clipped by 2 bases and J by 1 base, with 10 bases between them. CDR1 and CDR2 from the germline V gene are MNHNY and SVGAGI (reference sequence).